This T cell receptor (beta chain) was sequenced during a study of cytomegalovirus exposure and HLA in healthy donors. As for the study in general: The study's early data release held 80 million to 95 million unique TCRs from HLA-typed donors.

In regard to this clone: Its antigen is currently unknown.

In the PCR, 60 Vbeta and 13 Jbeta primers were used. Clones were read by immunoSEQ multiplex PCR, and TCRdb kept only the in-frame ones, dropping some. Found here are around 150,000 clones, roughly two thirds of them singletons; the top ten hold 3.5% to 5.5%. Nominally healthy donors provided the samples, though records likely missed some immune exposures. General study results and limits: DRB1 showed the most TCR associations and HLA-C the fewest in a later analysis, as rates varied by HLA locus. Rarity characterized most TCR sequences, yet some public TCRs appeared in many donors.

The CDR3 has 14 amino acids. The V end lost 0 bases, the J end lost 11 bases, and 17 bases lay between the germline ends. Germline V gene lookup returns CDR1 SQVTM and CDR2 ANQGSEA. This sequence originates from a woman younger than 35 in good health and CMV-seropositive. The chain carries TRBV29-1 and TRBJ1-5; tentatively, D is TRBD1 (6 bases). The sequenced material came from PBMCs. The CDR3: CSVEDSGTPRAQHF. CDR3 sequence (DNA): TGCAGCGTTGAAGATTCTGGGACACCCAGGGCCCAGCATTTT.